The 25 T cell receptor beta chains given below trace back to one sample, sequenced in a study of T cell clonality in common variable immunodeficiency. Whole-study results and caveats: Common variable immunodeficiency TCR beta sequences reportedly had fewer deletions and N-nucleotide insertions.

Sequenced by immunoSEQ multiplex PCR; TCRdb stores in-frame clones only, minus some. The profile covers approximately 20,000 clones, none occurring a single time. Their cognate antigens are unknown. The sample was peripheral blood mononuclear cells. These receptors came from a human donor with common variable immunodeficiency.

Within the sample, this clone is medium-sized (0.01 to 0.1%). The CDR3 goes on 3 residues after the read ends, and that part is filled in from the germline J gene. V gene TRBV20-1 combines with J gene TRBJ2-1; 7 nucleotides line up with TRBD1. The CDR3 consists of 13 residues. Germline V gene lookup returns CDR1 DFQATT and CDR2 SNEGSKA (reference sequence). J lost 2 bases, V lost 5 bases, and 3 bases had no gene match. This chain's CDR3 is CSASGTAYNEQFF. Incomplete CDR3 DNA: TGCAGTGCTTCCGGGACAGCCTACAATGAG.

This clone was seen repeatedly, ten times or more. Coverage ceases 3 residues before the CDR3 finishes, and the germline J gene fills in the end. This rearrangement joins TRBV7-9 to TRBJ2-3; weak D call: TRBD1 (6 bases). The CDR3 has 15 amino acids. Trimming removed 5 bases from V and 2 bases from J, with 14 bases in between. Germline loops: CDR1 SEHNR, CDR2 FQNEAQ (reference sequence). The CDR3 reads CASSLGQTNTDTQYF. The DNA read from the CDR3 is TGTGCCAGCAGCCTAGGACAGACCAACACAGATACG.

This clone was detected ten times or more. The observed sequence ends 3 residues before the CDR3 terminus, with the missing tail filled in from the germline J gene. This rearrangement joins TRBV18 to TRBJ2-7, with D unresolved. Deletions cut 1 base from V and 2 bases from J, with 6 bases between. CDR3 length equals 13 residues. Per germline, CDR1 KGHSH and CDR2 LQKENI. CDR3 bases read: TGTGCCAGCTCACCACTAGCTACCTACGAG. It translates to CASSPLATYE. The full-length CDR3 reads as CASSPLATYEQYF.

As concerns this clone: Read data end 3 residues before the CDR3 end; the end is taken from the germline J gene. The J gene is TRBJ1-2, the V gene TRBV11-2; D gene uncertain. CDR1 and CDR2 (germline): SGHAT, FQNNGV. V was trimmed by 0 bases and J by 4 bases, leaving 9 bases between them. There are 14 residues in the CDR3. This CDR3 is CASSLDAAVYGYTF. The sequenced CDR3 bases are TGTGCCAGCAGCTTAGATGCGGCAGTCTATGGC.

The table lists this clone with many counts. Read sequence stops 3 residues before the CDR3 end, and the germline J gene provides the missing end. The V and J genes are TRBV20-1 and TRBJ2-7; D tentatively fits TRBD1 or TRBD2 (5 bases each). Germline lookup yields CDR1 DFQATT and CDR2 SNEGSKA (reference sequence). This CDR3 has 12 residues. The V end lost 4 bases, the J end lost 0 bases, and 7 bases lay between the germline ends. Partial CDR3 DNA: TGCAGTGCTAAGAGGGGCTCCTACGAG. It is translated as CSAKRGSYE. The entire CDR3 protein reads CSAKRGSYEQYF.

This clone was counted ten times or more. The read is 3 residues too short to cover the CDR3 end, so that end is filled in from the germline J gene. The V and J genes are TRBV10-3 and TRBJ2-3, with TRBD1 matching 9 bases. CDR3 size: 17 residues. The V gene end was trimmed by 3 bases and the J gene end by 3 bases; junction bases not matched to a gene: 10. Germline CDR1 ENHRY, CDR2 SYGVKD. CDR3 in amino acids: CAISENGQGRGTDTQYF. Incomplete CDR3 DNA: TGTGCCATCAGTGAAAACGGACAGGGGCGAGGTACAGATACG.

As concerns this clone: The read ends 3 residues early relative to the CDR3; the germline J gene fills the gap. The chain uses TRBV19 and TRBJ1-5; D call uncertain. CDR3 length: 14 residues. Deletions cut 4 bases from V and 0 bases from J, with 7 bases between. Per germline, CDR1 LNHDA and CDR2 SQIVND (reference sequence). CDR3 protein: CASSKGISNQPQHF. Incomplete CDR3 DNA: TGTGCCAGTAGTAAGGGCATTAGCAATCAGCCC.

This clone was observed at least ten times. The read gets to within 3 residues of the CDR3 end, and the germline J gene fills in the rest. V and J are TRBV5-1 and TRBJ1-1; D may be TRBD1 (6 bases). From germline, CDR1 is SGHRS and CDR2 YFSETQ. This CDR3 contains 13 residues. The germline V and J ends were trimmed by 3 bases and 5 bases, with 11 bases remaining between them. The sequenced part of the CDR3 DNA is TGCGCCAGCAGCTCACAGGGAGGAACTGAA. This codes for CASSSQGGTE. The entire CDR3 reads CASSSQGGTEAFF.

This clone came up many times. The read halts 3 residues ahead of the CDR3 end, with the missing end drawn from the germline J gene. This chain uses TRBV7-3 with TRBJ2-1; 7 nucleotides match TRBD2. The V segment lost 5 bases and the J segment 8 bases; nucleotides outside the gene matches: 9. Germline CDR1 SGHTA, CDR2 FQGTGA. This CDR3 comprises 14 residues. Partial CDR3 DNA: TGTGCCAGCAGCCCTCCGGGACTACGGGATGAG. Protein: CASSPPGLRDE. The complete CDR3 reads CASSPPGLRDEQFF. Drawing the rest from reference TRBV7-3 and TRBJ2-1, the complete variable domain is GAGVSQTPSNKVTEKGKYVELRCDPISGHTALYWYRQSLGQGPEFLIYFQGTGAADDSGLPNDRFFAVRPEGSVSTLKIQRTERGDSAVYLCASSPPGLRDEQFFGPGTRLTVL.

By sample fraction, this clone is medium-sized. The sequenced CDR3 bases are TGTGCCAGCAGCCGTACTAGCGGGACGGAAAATGAG. It specifies CASSRTSGTENE. The full CDR3 reads CASSRTSGTENEQFF. This chain uses TRBV5-4 with TRBJ2-1, with 10 nucleotides matching TRBD2. The CDR3 end falls 3 residues outside the read, so it is completed with the germline J gene. Trimming took 4 bases from V and 7 from J; bases not matched to a gene: 8. Germline values: CDR1 SGHNT, CDR2 YYREEE (reference sequence). The CDR3 runs 15 residues.

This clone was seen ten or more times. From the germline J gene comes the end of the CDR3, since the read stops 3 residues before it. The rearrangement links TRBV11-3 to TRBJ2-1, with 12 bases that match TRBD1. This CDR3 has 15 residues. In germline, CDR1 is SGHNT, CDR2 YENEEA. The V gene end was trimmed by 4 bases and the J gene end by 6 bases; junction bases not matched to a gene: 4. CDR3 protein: CASSSGTGGFNEQFF. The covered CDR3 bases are TGTGCCAGCAGCTCCGGGACAGGGGGCTTCAATGAG.

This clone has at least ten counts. The sequenced CDR3 bases are TGCAGTGCTGGTGCCGACAGGGGCAATCAGCCC. Encoded protein: CSAGADRGNQP. The full-length CDR3 reads as CSAGADRGNQPQHF. V usage is TRBV20-1 and J usage is TRBJ1-5; the match to TRBD1 covers 7 bases. The CDR3 end is not reached by the read, which stops 3 residues before it; the germline J gene fills it in. Germline V CDR1 and CDR2: DFQATT, SNEGSKA (reference sequence). This CDR3 is built from 14 residues. With V trimmed by 5 bases and J by 2 bases, 6 bases remained unmatched.

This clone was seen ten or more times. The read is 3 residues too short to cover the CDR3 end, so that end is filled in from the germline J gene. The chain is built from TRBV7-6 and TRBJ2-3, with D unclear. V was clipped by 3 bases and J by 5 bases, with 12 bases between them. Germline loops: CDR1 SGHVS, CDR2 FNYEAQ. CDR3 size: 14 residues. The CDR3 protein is CASSLGAPGDTQYF. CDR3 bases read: TGTGCCAGCAGCTTGGGCGCACCCGGAGATACG.

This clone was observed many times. CDR3 DNA (partial): TGTGCCAGCAGCAAATTACAGGGGGCGGGCACTGAA. Residues: CASSKLQGAGTE. Given in full, the CDR3 is CASSKLQGAGTEAFF. The gene calls are TRBV5-6 and TRBJ1-1; 9 bases fit TRBD1. The missing CDR3 end, 3 residues past where the read stops, is filled in from the germline J gene. The CDR3 consists of 15 residues. Unmatched junction bases numbered 8, after V lost 4 bases and J lost 4 bases. Germline CDR1 reads SGHDT; CDR2 reads YYEEEE.

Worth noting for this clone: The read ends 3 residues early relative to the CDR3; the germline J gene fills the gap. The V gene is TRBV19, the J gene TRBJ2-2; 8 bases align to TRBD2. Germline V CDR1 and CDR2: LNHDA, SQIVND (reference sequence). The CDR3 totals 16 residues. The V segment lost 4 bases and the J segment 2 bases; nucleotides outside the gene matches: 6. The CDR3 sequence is CASSRNSGSNTGELFF. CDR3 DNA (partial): TGTGCCAGTAGTAGAAACAGCGGGAGTAACACCGGGGAG. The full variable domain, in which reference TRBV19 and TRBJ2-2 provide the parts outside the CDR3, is DGGITQSPKYLFRKEGQNVTLSCEQNLNHDAMYWYRQDPGQGLRLIYYSQIVNDFQKGDIAEGYSVSREKKESFPLTVTSAQKNPTAFYLCASSRNSGSNTGELFFGEGSRLTVL.

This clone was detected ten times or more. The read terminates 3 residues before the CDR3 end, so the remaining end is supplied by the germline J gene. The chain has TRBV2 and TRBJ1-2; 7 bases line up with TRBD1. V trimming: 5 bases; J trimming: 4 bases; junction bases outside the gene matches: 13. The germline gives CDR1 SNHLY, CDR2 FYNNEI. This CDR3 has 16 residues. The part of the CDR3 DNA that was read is TGTGCCAGCAGTCCCGCCAGGAGGGACAGCCTCTATGGC. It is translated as CASSPARRDSLYG. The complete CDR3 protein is CASSPARRDSLYGYTF.

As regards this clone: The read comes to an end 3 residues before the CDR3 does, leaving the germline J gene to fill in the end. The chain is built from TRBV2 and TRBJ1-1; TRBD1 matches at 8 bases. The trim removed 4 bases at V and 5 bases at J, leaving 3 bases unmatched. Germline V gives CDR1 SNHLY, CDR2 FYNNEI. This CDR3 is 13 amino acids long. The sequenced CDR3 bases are TGTGCCAGCAGTGTAAGACAGGGGACTGAA. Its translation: CASSVRQGTE. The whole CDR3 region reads CASSVRQGTEAFF.

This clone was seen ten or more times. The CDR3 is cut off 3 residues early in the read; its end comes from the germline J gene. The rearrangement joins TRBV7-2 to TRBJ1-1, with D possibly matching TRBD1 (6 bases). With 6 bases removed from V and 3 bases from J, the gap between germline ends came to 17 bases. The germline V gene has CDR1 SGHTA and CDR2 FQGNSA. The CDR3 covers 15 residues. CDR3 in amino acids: CASRNNRERYTEAFF. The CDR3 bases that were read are TGTGCCAGCAGGAATAACAGGGAGAGGTACACTGAA. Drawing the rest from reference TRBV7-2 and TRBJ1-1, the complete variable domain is GAGVSQSPSNKVTEKGKDVELRCDPISGHTALYWYRQSLGQGLEFLIYFQGNSAPDKSGLPSDRFSAERTGGSVSTLTIQRTQQEDSAVYLCASRNNRERYTEAFFGQGTRLTVV.

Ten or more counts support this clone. CDR3 DNA (partial): TGCGCCAGCAGCCAAGTAGGGGGGGGACTTTCCTACAATGAG. As protein: CASSQVGGGLSYNE. The full CDR3 protein is CASSQVGGGLSYNEQFF. V gene TRBV4-1 combines with J gene TRBJ2-1, with a possible D match to TRBD2 (7 bases). The read comes to an end 3 residues before the CDR3 does, leaving the germline J gene to fill in the end. The CDR3 has 17 amino acids. V dropped 1 base and J dropped 1 base, with 14 bases sitting between them. The V gene's germline CDR1 is MGHRA and CDR2 YSYEKL.

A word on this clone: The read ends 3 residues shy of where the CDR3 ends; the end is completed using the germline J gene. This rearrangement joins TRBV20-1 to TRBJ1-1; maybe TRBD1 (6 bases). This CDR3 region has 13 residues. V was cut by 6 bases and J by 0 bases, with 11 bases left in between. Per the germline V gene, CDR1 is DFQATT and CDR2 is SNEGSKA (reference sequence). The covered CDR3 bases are TGCAGTGCAACAGGGATCATGAACACTGAA. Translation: CSATGIMNTE. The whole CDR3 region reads CSATGIMNTEAFF.

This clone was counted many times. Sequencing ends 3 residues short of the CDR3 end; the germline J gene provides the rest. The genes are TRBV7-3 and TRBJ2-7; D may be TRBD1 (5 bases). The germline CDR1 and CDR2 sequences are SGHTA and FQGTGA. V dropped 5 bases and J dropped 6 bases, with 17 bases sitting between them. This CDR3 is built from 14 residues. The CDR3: CASSAGMEKAEQYF. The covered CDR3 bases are TGTGCCAGCAGCGCAGGGATGGAGAAAGCCGAG.

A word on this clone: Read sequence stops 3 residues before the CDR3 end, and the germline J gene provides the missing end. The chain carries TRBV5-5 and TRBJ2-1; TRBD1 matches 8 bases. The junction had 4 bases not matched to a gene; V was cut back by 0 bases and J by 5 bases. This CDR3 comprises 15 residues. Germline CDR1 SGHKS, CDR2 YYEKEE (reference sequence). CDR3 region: CASSLAQGANNEQFF. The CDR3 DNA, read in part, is TGTGCCAGCAGCTTGGCGCAGGGGGCCAACAATGAG. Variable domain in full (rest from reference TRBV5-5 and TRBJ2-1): DAGVTQSPTHLIKTRGQQVTLRCSPISGHKSVSWYQQVLGQGPQFIFQYYEKEERGRGNFPDRFSARQFPNYSSELNVNALLLGDSALYLCASSLAQGANNEQFFGPGTRLTVL.

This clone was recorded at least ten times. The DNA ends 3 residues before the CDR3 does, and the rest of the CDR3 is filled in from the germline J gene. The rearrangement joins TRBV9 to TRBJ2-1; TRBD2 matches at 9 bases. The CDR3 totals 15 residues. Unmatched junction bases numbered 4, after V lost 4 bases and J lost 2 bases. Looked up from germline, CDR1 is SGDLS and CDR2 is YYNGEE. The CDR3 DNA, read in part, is TGTGCCAGCAGCTTGCTAGCGGGGACCTACAATGAG. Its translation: CASSLLAGTYNE. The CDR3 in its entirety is CASSLLAGTYNEQFF.

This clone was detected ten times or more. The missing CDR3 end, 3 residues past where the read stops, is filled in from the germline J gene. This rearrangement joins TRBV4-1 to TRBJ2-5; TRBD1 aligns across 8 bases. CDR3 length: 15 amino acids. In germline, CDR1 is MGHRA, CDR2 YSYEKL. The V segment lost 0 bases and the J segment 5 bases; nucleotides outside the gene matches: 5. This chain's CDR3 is CASSQDPGGGETQYF. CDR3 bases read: TGCGCCAGCAGCCAAGATCCAGGGGGCGGGGAGACC.

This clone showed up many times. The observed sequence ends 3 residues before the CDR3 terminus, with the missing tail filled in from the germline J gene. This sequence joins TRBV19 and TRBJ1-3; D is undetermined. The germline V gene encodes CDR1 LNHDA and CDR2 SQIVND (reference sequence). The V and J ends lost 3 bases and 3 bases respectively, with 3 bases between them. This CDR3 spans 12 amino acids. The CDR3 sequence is CASSIVGNTIYF. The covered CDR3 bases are TGTGCCAGTAGTATCGTTGGAAACACC.